What follows are 28 T cell receptor beta chains derived from one specimen sequenced in a study of blood T cell repertoires in COVID-19. Profiled with immunoSEQ multiplex PCR; TCRdb holds only in-frame clones, not every one. The profile covers around 260,000 clones, with about 87% appearing a single time and about 4% taken by the ten largest. Sequenced input: peripheral blood. These TCRs come from a man aged 55 to 69 who had recovered from COVID-19.

This chain connects TRBV10-3 to TRBJ2-3; 9 bases match TRBD1. With V trimmed by 2 bases and J by 3 bases, 6 bases remained unmatched. In germline, CDR1 is ENHRY, CDR2 SYGVKD. CDR3 size: 16 residues. The CDR3: CAISEGGTGRTDTQYF. For the CDR3, the DNA is TGTGCCATCAGTGAGGGAGGGACAGGGAGGACAGATACGCAGTATTTT.

This chain uses TRBV11-2 with TRBJ2-1; 11 positions agree with TRBD2. V lost 5 bases, J lost 7 bases, and 10 bases stayed unmatched. Germline lookup yields CDR1 SGHAT and CDR2 FQNNGV. The CDR3 runs 16 residues. The CDR3 loop is CASSPRSSGGANEQFF. The CDR3 DNA follows: TGTGCCAGCAGCCCCCGAAGTAGCGGGGGGGCAAATGAGCAGTTCTTC.

This chain connects TRBV11-2 to TRBJ1-6, with D uncertain. Trimming took off 4 bases at V and 8 bases at J, with 12 bases between the two ends. In germline, CDR1 is SGHAT, CDR2 FQNNGV. This CDR3 spans 14 amino acids. This CDR3 reads CASSSPSGHSPLHF. In DNA, the CDR3 is TGTGCCAGCAGCTCTCCAAGTGGGCATTCACCCCTCCACTTT.

This clone was seen only a few times. The J gene is TRBJ2-1, the V gene TRBV19, with a weak D call TRBD2 (5 bases). Germline V gene data show CDR1 as LNHDA and CDR2 as SQIVND (reference sequence). V was cut by 1 base and J by 6 bases, with 13 bases left in between. The CDR3 length is 15 residues. Written as DNA, the CDR3 is TGTGCCAGTAGTATAGTGTCCCCCCGGGGCAATGAGCAGTTCTTC. Translating it yields CASSIVSPRGNEQFF.

This sequence joins TRBV25-1 and TRBJ1-2; a weak D match, TRBD1 (5 bases). This CDR3 region has 13 residues. V lost 4 bases and J 2 bases, leaving 8 bases between the germline ends. The germline V gene encodes CDR1 MGHDK and CDR2 SYGVNS. The CDR3 DNA sequence: TGTGCCAGCAGTGCCCAGGGCAACTATGGCTACACCTTC. Its translation is CASSAQGNYGYTF.

V usage is TRBV30 and J usage is TRBJ2-3; 11 bases agree with TRBD1. Germline assignment: CDR1 GTSNPN and CDR2 SVGIG (reference sequence). The CDR3 has 15 residues. After removal of 4 bases from V and 2 bases from J, the junction contained 5 bases not matched to a gene. CDR3 nucleotides: TGTGCCTGGAATCGGGACAGGGGGATCACAGATACGCAGTATTTT. Encoded protein: CAWNRDRGITDTQYF.

The chain combines TRBV5-1 with TRBJ2-3, with 9 bases aligning to TRBD1. The CDR3 consists of 17 residues. The V gene end was trimmed by 4 bases and the J gene end by 3 bases; junction bases not matched to a gene: 12. Germline loops: CDR1 SGHRS, CDR2 YFSETQ. The CDR3 loop is CASSAGQGQSGTDTQYF. In nucleotides, the CDR3 is TGCGCCAGCAGCGCCGGACAGGGGCAGAGCGGGACAGATACGCAGTATTTT.

DNA of the CDR3: TGTGCCAGCAGTCAACTAGCGGGGGGGCTTACCGGGGAGCTGTTTTTT. This translates into CASSQLAGGLTGELFF. The rearrangement links TRBV11-3 to TRBJ2-2; the match to TRBD2 covers 13 bases. This CDR3 is built from 16 residues. In germline, CDR1 is SGHNT, CDR2 YENEEA. With V trimmed by 6 bases and J by 5 bases, 6 bases remained unmatched.

V gene TRBV7-2 combines with J gene TRBJ2-7; perhaps TRBD1 as D (5 bases). Germline assignment: CDR1 SGHTA and CDR2 FQGNSA. V gave up 5 bases and J gave up 3 bases, with 8 bases separating them. The CDR3 has 12 amino acids. The CDR3 nucleotides read TGTGCCAGCAGCCCGGACAACTACGAGCAGTACTTC. This gives the protein CASSPDNYEQYF.

This clone was recorded once. The chain uses TRBV4-2 and TRBJ2-2, with D unclear. V lost 1 base and J lost 6, with 9 bases in between. This CDR3 spans 14 amino acids. Germline CDR1 and CDR2: LGHNA and YNFKEQ. CDR3 bases: TGTGCCAGCAGCCAAGCGAGTTTCCCCGGGGAGCTGTTTTTT. Translated: CASSQASFPGELFF.

This clone was seen only a few times. V gene TRBV27 combines with J gene TRBJ1-2; D ambiguous. The CDR3 is made up of 17 amino acids. Trimming pared 6 bases from V and 4 bases from J, leaving 24 bases between. Germline values: CDR1 MNHEY, CDR2 SMNVEV (reference sequence). CDR3 loop: CASRYLGVWTTSYGYTF. The CDR3 DNA is TGTGCCAGCAGATATTTGGGAGTGTGGACCACAAGCTATGGCTACACCTTC.

This clone was recorded only once. V usage is TRBV9 and J usage is TRBJ1-3; possibly TRBD1 for D (5 bases). Trimming removed 6 bases from V and 4 bases from J, with 14 bases in between. Germline-derived CDR1 and CDR2 are SGDLS and YYNGEE. This CDR3 comprises 14 residues. CDR3 DNA sequence: TGTGCCAGCACAGAGCGCGGGACGGGAAACACCATATATTTT. Protein sequence: CASTERGTGNTIYF. Full variable domain (outside the CDR3, taken from reference TRBV9 and TRBJ1-3): DSGVTQTPKHLITATGQRVTLRCSPRSGDLSVYWYQQSLDQGLQFLIQYYNGEERAKGNILERFSAQQFPDLHSELNLSSLELGDSALYFCASTERGTGNTIYFGEGSWLTVV.

V and J are TRBV11-2 and TRBJ2-3, with TRBD1 matching 7 bases. V gave up 0 bases and J gave up 7 bases; unmatched junction bases: 19. This CDR3 spans 19 amino acids. Germline V gene sequence: CDR1 SGHAT, CDR2 FQNNGV. The CDR3 region is CASSLDLPVTGTYRHTQYF. The CDR3 DNA is TGTGCCAGCAGCTTAGATCTACCAGTGACAGGGACGTACCGGCATACGCAGTATTTT.

This clone has at least ten counts. The rearrangement links TRBV7-8 to TRBJ2-3; 13 nucleotides align to TRBD2. The germline gives CDR1 SGHVS, CDR2 FQNEAQ. The V segment lost 3 bases and the J segment 1 base; nucleotides outside the gene matches: 1. The CDR3 runs 16 residues. Here the CDR3 reads CASSLGTSGGTDTQYF. The CDR3 DNA reads TGTGCCAGCAGCTTGGGGACTAGCGGGGGCACAGATACGCAGTATTTT.

The chain recombines TRBV19 with TRBJ1-5; the match to TRBD1 covers 9 bases. Germline CDR1 LNHDA, CDR2 SQIVND (reference sequence). The CDR3 consists of 17 residues. V trimming: 7 bases; J trimming: 2 bases; junction bases outside the gene matches: 12. The DNA for the CDR3 is TGTGCCAGTAATATGGGACAGGGCCGATGGGGCAATCAGCCCCAGCATTTT. Translating gives CASNMGQGRWGNQPQHF. Full variable domain (missing parts from reference TRBV19 and TRBJ1-5): DGGITQSPKYLFRKEGQNVTLSCEQNLNHDAMYWYRQDPGQGLRLIYYSQIVNDFQKGDIAEGYSVSREKKESFPLTVTSAQKNPTAFYLCASNMGQGRWGNQPQHFGDGTRLSIL.

The chain recombines TRBV6-5 with TRBJ2-4; weak D call: TRBD2 (5 bases). The V gene's germline CDR1 is MNHEY and CDR2 SVGAGI. The CDR3 extends over 16 amino acids. With 0 bases removed from V and 4 bases from J, the gap between germline ends came to 13 bases. The CDR3 loop is CASSYSFPSQKNIQYF. The CDR3 coding sequence is TGTGCCAGCAGTTACTCGTTTCCTAGCCAGAAAAACATTCAGTACTTC.

The V and J genes are TRBV6-5 and TRBJ2-7; 10 nucleotides line up with TRBD1. The CDR3 runs 13 residues. Losses at the gene ends were 6 bases for V and 3 bases for J; bases not matched to a gene: 2. Per the germline V gene, CDR1 is MNHEY and CDR2 is SVGAGI. CDR3 amino acids: CASSGDRGYEQYF. DNA for the CDR3: TGTGCCAGCAGCGGGGACAGGGGCTACGAGCAGTACTTC.

The chain is built from TRBV9 and TRBJ2-1; D might be TRBD2 (6 bases). Germline CDR1 SGDLS, CDR2 YYNGEE. The CDR3 consists of 14 residues. V was clipped by 0 bases and J by 9 bases, with 13 bases between them. Written as DNA, the CDR3 is TGTGCCAGCAGCGTAGATGGAGGGTCCGGTGAGCAGTTCTTC. It specifies CASSVDGGSGEQFF.

The gene calls are TRBV7-8 and TRBJ2-7, with D tentatively TRBD2 (5 bases). The CDR3 has 17 residues. V was pared by 0 bases and J by 1 base, with 16 bases between. Germline loops: CDR1 SGHVS, CDR2 FQNEAQ. Here the CDR3 DNA reads TGTGCCAGCAGCTTAGCTATATTTGCGGGTCCATCCTACGAGCAGTACTTC. Encoded protein: CASSLAIFAGPSYEQYF.

The chain uses TRBV5-4 and TRBJ2-7, with 10 bases aligning to TRBD2. This CDR3 comprises 17 residues. From germline, CDR1 is SGHNT and CDR2 YYREEE (reference sequence). J gave up 6 bases and V 4 bases, and 16 bases lay outside the gene matches. CDR3 residues: CASSLQRGGRADVEQYF. The CDR3 region has the DNA TGTGCCAGCAGCCTGCAGCGGGGGGGGCGGGCCGATGTCGAGCAGTACTTC. The whole variable domain, remainder taken from reference TRBV5-4 and TRBJ2-7, is ETGVTQSPTHLIKTRGQQVTLRCSSQSGHNTVSWYQQALGQGPQFIFQYYREEENGRGNFPPRFSGLQFPNYSSELNVNALELDDSALYLCASSLQRGGRADVEQYFGPGTRLTVT.

This sequence joins TRBV4-2 and TRBJ2-3, with TRBD2 identical over 15 bases. After removal of 3 bases from V and 0 bases from J, the junction contained 7 bases not matched to a gene. CDR3 length: 19 amino acids. Germline CDR1 LGHNA, CDR2 YNFKEQ. CDR3 DNA sequence: TGTGCCAGCAGCCATTCCTCGGGACTAGCGGGGGGTAGCACAGATACGCAGTATTTT. Translating gives CASSHSSGLAGGSTDTQYF.

The table lists this clone with a count of one. The chain carries TRBV3-1 (or the pseudogene TRBV3-2) and TRBJ1-1; D gene ambiguous. The CDR3 runs to 13 residues. The V end was cut by 1 base, the J end by 9 bases, with 12 bases between. Germline loops: CDR1 LGHDT, CDR2 YNNKEL (reference sequence). CDR3 bases: TGTGCCAGCAGCCAAGGCGTTAACGCCAAAGCTTTCTTT. It is translated as CASSQGVNAKAFF.

The rearrangement links TRBV5-1 to TRBJ1-2; TRBD1 aligns across 10 bases. J was trimmed by 6 bases and V by 3 bases; bases with no gene match: 17. The CDR3 sequence is 18 residues long. Germline CDR1 and CDR2: SGHRS and YFSETQ. CDR3 residues: CASSSKSLIGGQGNGYTF. For the CDR3, the DNA is TGCGCCAGCAGCTCTAAGTCACTCATTGGGGGACAGGGGAATGGCTACACCTTC.

The V call is TRBV12-5, the J call TRBJ2-2, with a weak D call TRBD2 (5 bases). V dropped 7 bases and J dropped 0 bases, with 18 bases sitting between them. Germline CDR1 reads LGHNT; CDR2 reads FRNRAP. This CDR3 comprises 17 residues. The CDR3 protein is CASALPGVGSNTGELFF. The DNA of the CDR3 is TGTGCTAGTGCCCTCCCCGGGGTGGGTTCGAACACCGGGGAGCTGTTTTTT.

The V call is TRBV3-1 (or the pseudogene TRBV3-2), the J call TRBJ2-7, with D perhaps TRBD2 (6 bases). The V end was cut by 1 base, the J end by 5 bases, with 9 bases between. The CDR3 extends over 13 amino acids. CDR1 is LGHDT, CDR2 YNNKEL, per germline (reference sequence). As DNA, the CDR3 is TGTGCCAGCAGCCAAGGGGGAGGCGACGAGCAGTACTTC. Encoded protein: CASSQGGGDEQYF.

V gene TRBV6-6 combines with J gene TRBJ2-3; 10 nucleotides match TRBD1. This CDR3 is built from 16 residues. Germline lookup yields CDR1 MNHNY and CDR2 SVGAGI (reference sequence). Trimming cost V 4 bases and J 2 bases; bases outside gene matches: 6. The CDR3 loop reads CASSLDRGPYTDTQYF. Written as DNA, the CDR3 is TGTGCCAGCAGTTTAGACAGGGGGCCTTACACAGATACGCAGTATTTT.

The chain couples TRBV18 to TRBJ1-4, with D unclear. The CDR3 extends over 16 amino acids. V was trimmed by 3 bases and J by 4 bases, leaving 15 bases between them. Germline-derived CDR1 and CDR2 are KGHSH and LQKENI. CDR3 sequence reads: CASSPMWQAGNEKLFF. The CDR3 region has the DNA TGTGCCAGCTCACCCATGTGGCAGGCGGGTAATGAAAAACTGTTTTTT.

The genes are TRBV11-2 and TRBJ2-7; the D gene is possibly TRBD2 (6 bases). The V end was cut by 5 bases, the J end by 2 bases, with 19 bases between. This CDR3 contains 16 residues. From germline, CDR1 is SGHAT and CDR2 FQNNGV. DNA of the CDR3: TGTGCCAGCAGCCCCCTGGGTGCTCTAGCGACCTACGAGCAGTACTTC. Residues: CASSPLGALATYEQYF.